This TCR beta chain was observed in a study of blood T cell repertoires in COVID-19 (dated by TCRdb to about 2020). With regard to the full study: Samples from collaborators originated in the United States, Italy and Spain and spanned both the acute and convalescent phases of COVID-19. The prospective study material was composed of cDNA or gDNA derived from T cells, B-cell-depleted T cells, or PBMCs. Sample metadata almost always included a de-identified subject ID, COVID-19 status, age in years and sex. Deeply sampled blood TCRbeta repertoires from subjects exposed to, actively infected with, or recovered from COVID-19 were included in the dataset. The repertoires were released in a freely available public database meant as a resource for research on the immune response to SARS-CoV-2. Samples were obtained from the ongoing ImmuneRACE study (first 160 participants) and from over a thousand subjects provided by 6 global collaborators. Where available, HLA class I and class II types were obtained from metadata supplied by the sample provider rather than from assay-based typing. Paper-wide results and their limitations: Clinical and demographic metadata were provided uncurated, with the amount varying by source and participant.

Participants in the prospective study were aged about 18 to 95 years, lived in 24 United States geographic areas, and enrolled through a virtual design. In the prospective study, participants were assigned to cohorts based on the clinical history participants reported in a screening survey and a study questionnaire. ImmuneRACE Cohort 3 recovered participants were defined by two consecutive negative NP/OP PCR tests, healthcare professional clearance, or symptom resolution. In the prospective study, whole blood, serum and a nasopharyngeal or oropharyngeal swab were collected from each participant by mobile phlebotomists. Additional blood draws and questionnaires over an approximately two-month period could optionally be provided by prospective study participants. Before DNA extraction, blood samples from the prospective study were shipped at room temperature or frozen. TCRbeta CDR3 regions were amplified from genomic DNA using the immunoSEQ Assay, a bias-controlled multiplex PCR. The authors' pipeline ran thus. Within the assay, amplification of reference gene primers was used to estimate how many nucleated cells each sample contained. To quantify the absolute abundance of each unique TCRbeta CDR3 rearrangement, sequence reads were collapsed and filtered. For each sample, productive Simpson clonality was calculated as the square root of Simpson's diversity index across productive rearrangements. Entries here come from immuneACCESS through TCRdb and include only in-frame sequences with V and J called. Some clones fail to appear in such tables; in the studies checked, an unresolved V gene covers under half of the shortfall, and the cause of the remainder is unknown. V and J calls and clone size come straight from that table; D and trimming were deduced from the DNA. This sample has some 250,000 clones in its table, and 80% to 90% of those were observed once. The ten largest clones represent approximately 2% of the sample.

Spanning cysteine to phenylalanine, the CDR3 consists of 15 amino acids. The read is trimmed to its CDR3 DNA, 45 bases read in frame from base 1. CDR1 and CDR2 are read off the germline V gene as SGHVS and FNYEAQ. V loses 3 bases, J loses 5 bases, and the germline ends lie 13 bases apart. Points on this clone: It lacks a known antigen. Base qualities are not provided; no much larger clone lies one nucleotide away.

The receptor comes from a woman aged 45-65 years who had recovered from COVID-19. The sequenced sample was PBMCs or T cells enriched from blood (not recorded which). The sequence links TRBV7-6 to TRBJ1-4; perhaps TRBD1 is the D gene, with 5 bases matching. The CDR3 reads CASSLGGRGNEKLFF. The nucleotide sequence is given as TGTGCCAGCAGCTTGGGAGGGAGGGGCAATGAAAAACTGTTTTTT.